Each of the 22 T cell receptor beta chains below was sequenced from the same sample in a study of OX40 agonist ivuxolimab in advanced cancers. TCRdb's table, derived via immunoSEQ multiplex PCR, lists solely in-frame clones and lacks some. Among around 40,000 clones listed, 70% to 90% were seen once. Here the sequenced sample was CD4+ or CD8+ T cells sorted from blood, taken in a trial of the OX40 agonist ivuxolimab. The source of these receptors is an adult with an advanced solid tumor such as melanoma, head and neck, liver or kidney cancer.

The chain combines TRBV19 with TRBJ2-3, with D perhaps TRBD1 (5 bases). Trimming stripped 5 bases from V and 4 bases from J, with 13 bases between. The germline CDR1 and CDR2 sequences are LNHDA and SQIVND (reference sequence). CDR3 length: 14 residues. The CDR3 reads CASSPSLGADTQYF. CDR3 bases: TGTGCCAGTAGTCCGTCCCTAGGGGCAGATACGCAGTATTTT. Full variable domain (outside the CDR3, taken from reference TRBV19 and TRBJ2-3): DGGITQSPKYLFRKEGQNVTLSCEQNLNHDAMYWYRQDPGQGLRLIYYSQIVNDFQKGDIAEGYSVSREKKESFPLTVTSAQKNPTAFYLCASSPSLGADTQYFGPGTRLTVL.

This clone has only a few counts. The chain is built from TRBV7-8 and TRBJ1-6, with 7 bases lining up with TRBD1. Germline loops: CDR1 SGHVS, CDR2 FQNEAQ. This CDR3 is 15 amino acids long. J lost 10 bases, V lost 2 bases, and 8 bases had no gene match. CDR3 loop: CASSLLTGSWSPLHF. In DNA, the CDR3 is TGTGCCAGCAGCTTATTGACAGGGAGTTGGTCACCCCTCCACTTT.

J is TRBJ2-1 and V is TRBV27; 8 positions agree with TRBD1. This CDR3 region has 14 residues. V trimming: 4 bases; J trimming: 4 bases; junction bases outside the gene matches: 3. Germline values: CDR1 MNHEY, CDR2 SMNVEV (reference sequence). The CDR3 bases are TGTGCCAGCAGTTGGGGACAGGCGTACAATGAGCAGTTCTTC. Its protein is CASSWGQAYNEQFF.

The CDR3, as DNA: TGTGCCAGCAGAAGGGACAGCAGCTATTATCAGCCCCAGCATTTT. Amino acids: CASRRDSSYYQPQHF. The chain employs TRBV27 and TRBJ1-5; 7 nucleotides align to TRBD1. Trimming at V came to 6 bases and at J to 5 bases, leaving 10 bases not matched to a gene. The CDR3 totals 15 residues. Germline V lookup: CDR1 MNHEY, CDR2 SMNVEV (reference sequence).

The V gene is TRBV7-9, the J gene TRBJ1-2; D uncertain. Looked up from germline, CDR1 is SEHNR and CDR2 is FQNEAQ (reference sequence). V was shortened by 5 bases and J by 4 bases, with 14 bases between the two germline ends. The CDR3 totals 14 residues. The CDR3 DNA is TGTGCCAGCAGCATGGCGGGCAGCAGCTATGGCTACACCTTC. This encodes CASSMAGSSYGYTF.

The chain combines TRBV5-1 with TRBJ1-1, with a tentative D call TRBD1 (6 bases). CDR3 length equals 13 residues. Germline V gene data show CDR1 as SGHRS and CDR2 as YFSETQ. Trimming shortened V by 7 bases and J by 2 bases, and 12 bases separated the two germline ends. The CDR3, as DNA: TGCGCCAGCGGGGGGCGGGCCAACACTGAAGCTTTCTTT. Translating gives CASGGRANTEAFF.

In DNA, the CDR3 is TGTGCCAGCAGCCTTAGCGGGGGGGCCGGCGATGAGCAGTTCTTC. It translates to CASSLSGGAGDEQFF. This chain links TRBV14 with TRBJ2-1; 11 bases line up with TRBD2. Trimming cost V 4 bases and J 8 bases; bases outside gene matches: 7. This CDR3 is 15 amino acids long. The germline CDR1 and CDR2 sequences are SGHDN and FVKESK.

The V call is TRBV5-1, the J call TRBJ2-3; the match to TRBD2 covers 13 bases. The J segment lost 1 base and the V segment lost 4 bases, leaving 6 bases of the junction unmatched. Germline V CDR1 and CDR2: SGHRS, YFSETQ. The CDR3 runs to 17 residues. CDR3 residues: CASSPRLAGGGTDTQYF. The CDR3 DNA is TGCGCCAGCAGCCCTAGACTAGCGGGGGGCGGCACAGATACGCAGTATTTT.

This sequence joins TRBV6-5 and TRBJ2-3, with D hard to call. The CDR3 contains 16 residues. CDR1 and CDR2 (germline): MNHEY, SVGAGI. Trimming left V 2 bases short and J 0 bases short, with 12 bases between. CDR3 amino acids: CASSYAVPSSTDTQYF. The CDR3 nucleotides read TGTGCCAGCAGTTACGCCGTCCCTTCCAGCACAGATACGCAGTATTTT.

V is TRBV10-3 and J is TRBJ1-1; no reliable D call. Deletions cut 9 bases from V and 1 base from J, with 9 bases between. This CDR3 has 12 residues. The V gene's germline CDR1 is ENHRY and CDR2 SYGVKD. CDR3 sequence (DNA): TGTGCCATGGGTACGGGGAACACTGAAGCTTTCTTT. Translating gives CAMGTGNTEAFF.

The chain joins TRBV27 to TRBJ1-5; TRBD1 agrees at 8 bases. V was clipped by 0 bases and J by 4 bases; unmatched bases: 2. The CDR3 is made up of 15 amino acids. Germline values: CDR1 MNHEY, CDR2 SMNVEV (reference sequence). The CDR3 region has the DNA TGTGCCAGCAGTTTATCCCGGACAGGGAATCAGCCCCAGCATTTT. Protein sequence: CASSLSRTGNQPQHF.

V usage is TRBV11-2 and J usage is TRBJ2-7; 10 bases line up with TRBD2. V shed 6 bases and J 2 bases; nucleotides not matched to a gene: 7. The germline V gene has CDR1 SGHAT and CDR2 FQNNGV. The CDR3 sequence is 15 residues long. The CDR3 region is CASSPSGRRTYEQYF. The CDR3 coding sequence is TGTGCCAGCAGTCCTAGCGGGAGACGCACCTACGAGCAGTACTTC.

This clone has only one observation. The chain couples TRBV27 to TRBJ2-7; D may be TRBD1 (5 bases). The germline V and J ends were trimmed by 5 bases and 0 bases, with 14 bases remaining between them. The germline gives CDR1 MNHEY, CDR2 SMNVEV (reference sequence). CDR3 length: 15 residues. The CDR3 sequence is CASSACPGFSYEQYF. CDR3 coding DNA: TGTGCCAGCAGTGCGTGCCCAGGGTTCTCCTACGAGCAGTACTTC.

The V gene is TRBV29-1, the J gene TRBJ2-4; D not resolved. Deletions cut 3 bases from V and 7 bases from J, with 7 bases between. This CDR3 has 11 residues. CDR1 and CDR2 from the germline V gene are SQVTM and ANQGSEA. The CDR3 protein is CSVDSQNIQYF. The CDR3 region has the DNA TGCAGCGTTGATTCGCAGAACATTCAGTACTTC.

CDR3 loop: CASRPIRTSGRFEQFF. The CDR3 DNA follows: TGTGCCAGCAGACCAATACGGACTAGCGGGAGGTTTGAGCAGTTCTTC. The rearrangement joins TRBV28 to TRBJ2-1; 14 bases line up with TRBD2. Germline loops: CDR1 MDHEN, CDR2 SYDVKM. V lost 6 bases and J lost 9; bases outside the gene matches: 10. The CDR3 extends over 16 amino acids. The full variable domain, rest sourced from reference TRBV28 and TRBJ2-1, is DVKVTQSSRYLVKRTGEKVFLECVQDMDHENMFWYRQDPGLGLRLIYFSYDVKMKEKGDIPEGYSVSREKKERFSLILESASTNQTSMYLCASRPIRTSGRFEQFFGPGTRLTVL.

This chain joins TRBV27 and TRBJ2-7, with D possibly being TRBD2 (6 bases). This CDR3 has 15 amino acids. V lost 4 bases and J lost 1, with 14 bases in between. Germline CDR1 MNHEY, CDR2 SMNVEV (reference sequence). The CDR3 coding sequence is TGTGCCAGCAGTTCCTCCCCCGGGGGTTCCTACGAGCAGTACTTC. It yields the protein CASSSSPGGSYEQYF.

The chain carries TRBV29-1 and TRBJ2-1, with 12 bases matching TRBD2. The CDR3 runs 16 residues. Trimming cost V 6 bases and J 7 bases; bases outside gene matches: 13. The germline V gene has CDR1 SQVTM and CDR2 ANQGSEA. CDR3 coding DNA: TGCAGCGTGTGGGGGCTAGCGGGAGGGCCTCGTAATGAGCAGTTCTTC. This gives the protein CSVWGLAGGPRNEQFF.

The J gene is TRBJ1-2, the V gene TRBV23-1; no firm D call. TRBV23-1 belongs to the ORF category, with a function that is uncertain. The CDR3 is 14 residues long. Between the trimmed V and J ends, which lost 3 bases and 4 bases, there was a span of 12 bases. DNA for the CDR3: TGCGCCAGCAGTCAGGTGAGGACGCCCTATGGCTACACCTTC. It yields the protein CASSQVRTPYGYTF.

As DNA, the CDR3 is TGCGCCAGCAGCCAAAGCGGGGCCGACTCCTACGAGCAGTACTTC. Translating it yields CASSQSGADSYEQYF. This chain uses TRBV4-1 with TRBJ2-7, with 7 bases aligning to TRBD2. V lost 2 bases, J lost 0 bases, and 4 bases stayed unmatched. CDR1 and CDR2 (germline): MGHRA, YSYEKL. CDR3 length equals 15 residues.

The CDR3 DNA reads TGTGCCAGCAGTTTATCCCAGGCTCACTATGGCTACACCTTC. This sequence encodes CASSLSQAHYGYTF. The V and J genes are TRBV27 and TRBJ1-2; D is undetermined. The CDR3 runs 14 residues. V was shortened by 0 bases and J by 3 bases, with 8 bases between the two germline ends. Germline lookup yields CDR1 MNHEY and CDR2 SMNVEV (reference sequence).

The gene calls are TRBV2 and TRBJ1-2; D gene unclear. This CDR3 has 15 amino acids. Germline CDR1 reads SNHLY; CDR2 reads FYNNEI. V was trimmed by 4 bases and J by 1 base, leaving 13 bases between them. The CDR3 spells CASSVERELNYGYTF. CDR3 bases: TGTGCCAGCAGTGTTGAGAGGGAACTTAACTATGGCTACACCTTC.

The CDR3 sequence is CASSFGTVNEQFF. DNA for the CDR3: TGTGCCAGCAGCTTCGGGACTGTCAATGAGCAGTTCTTC. This chain connects TRBV5-6 to TRBJ2-1; D is possibly TRBD2 (6 bases). This CDR3 spans 13 amino acids. The V end was cut by 2 bases, the J end by 6 bases, with 9 bases between. CDR1 is SGHDT, CDR2 YYEEEE, per germline.